Following are 32 T cell receptor beta chains from one sample sequenced in a study of blood T cell repertoires in COVID-19. Generated by immunoSEQ multiplex PCR, the TCRdb table keeps only in-frame clones and is missing some. This table has about 83,000 clones, approximately 81% appearing once. The sample taken for sequencing was peripheral blood. The source of these receptors is a woman of 80 years or more with acute or convalescent COVID-19.

The chain is built from TRBV9 and TRBJ1-2; D might be TRBD1 (5 bases). This CDR3 comprises 15 residues. The V end lost 3 bases, the J end lost 2 bases, and 14 bases lay between the germline ends. CDR1 is SGDLS and CDR2 is YYNGEE in the germline V gene. The CDR3 protein is CASSAGGAANYGYTF. In nucleotides, the CDR3 is TGTGCCAGCAGCGCCGGTGGGGCAGCGAACTATGGCTACACCTTC.

CDR3 amino acids: CASSLDTAYEQYF. As DNA, the CDR3 is TGTGCCAGCAGTTTGGACACGGCCTACGAGCAGTACTTC. V usage is TRBV6-5 and J usage is TRBJ2-7, with a tentative D call TRBD1 (5 bases). The V gene lost 4 bases and the J gene lost 2 bases, with 9 bases spanning the gap. Germline lookup yields CDR1 MNHEY and CDR2 SVGAGI. This CDR3 has 13 residues.

CDR3 amino acids: CASKVDSSGNTIYF. DNA of the CDR3: TGTGCCAGCAAGGTGGACAGCTCTGGAAACACCATATATTTT. The chain carries TRBV6-5 and TRBJ1-3, with a tentative D call TRBD1 (6 bases). Trimming pared 7 bases from V and 0 bases from J, leaving 10 bases between. From germline, CDR1 is MNHEY and CDR2 SVGAGI. CDR3 size: 14 residues.

The chain is built from TRBV30 and TRBJ2-7, with a weak D call TRBD2 (6 bases). V was trimmed by 5 bases and J by 9 bases, leaving 20 bases between them. There are 13 residues in the CDR3. Germline V gene lookup returns CDR1 GTSNPN and CDR2 SVGIG (reference sequence). For the CDR3, the DNA is TGTGCCTGGCGCAATGCGGGGCGCGATCTGCAGTACTTC. It specifies CAWRNAGRDLQYF. The full variable domain, with the rest looked up from reference TRBV30 and TRBJ2-7, is SQTIHQWPATLVQPVGSPLSLECTVEGTSNPNLYWYRQAAGRGLQLLFYSVGIGQISSEVPQNLSASRPQDRQFILSSKKLLLSDSGFYLCAWRNAGRDLQYFGPGTRLTVT.

A remark on this clone: Germline is not matched at one junction end, which may reflect a read error. The chain is built from TRBV2 and TRBJ2-7; 7 bases line up with TRBD1. The CDR3 totals 13 residues. Germline V gives CDR1 SNHLY, CDR2 FYNNEI. This CDR3 reads CASSWGQSFEQYF. CDR3 nucleotide sequence: TGTGCCAGCAGTTGGGGACAGTCCTTCGAGCAGTACTTC.

The chain is built from TRBV7-2 and TRBJ2-3; 15 nucleotides match TRBD2. J lost 0 bases, V lost 5 bases, and 3 bases had no gene match. Germline loops: CDR1 SGHTA, CDR2 FQGNSA. The length of the CDR3 is 17 residues. The CDR3, as DNA: TGTGCCAGCAGCCCCGGGACTAGCGGGGGGAGCACAGATACGCAGTATTTT. Its protein product is CASSPGTSGGSTDTQYF.

The J gene is TRBJ2-2, the V gene TRBV5-4; the match to TRBD2 covers 9 bases. The V and J ends lost 4 bases and 4 bases, in that order; junction bases with no gene match: 8. The CDR3 extends over 16 amino acids. Germline CDR1 reads SGHNT; CDR2 reads YYREEE (reference sequence). The CDR3 DNA sequence: TGTGCCAGCAGCCCCGGGACTAGCCTTACCACCGGGGAGCTGTTTTTT. Residues: CASSPGTSLTTGELFF.

This chain links TRBV25-1 with TRBJ2-7; maybe TRBD2 (6 bases). Germline CDR1 is MGHDK and CDR2 is SYGVNS. V lost 5 bases and J 3 bases, leaving 14 bases between the germline ends. The CDR3 contains 14 residues. The CDR3 reads CASSLAGRNYEQYF. The CDR3 coding sequence is TGTGCCAGCAGTTTGGCAGGGAGGAACTACGAGCAGTACTTC.

The rearrangement joins TRBV11-2 to TRBJ1-2, with D maybe TRBD1 (6 bases). V was pared by 0 bases and J by 2 bases, with 13 bases between. Germline values: CDR1 SGHAT, CDR2 FQNNGV. This CDR3 is built from 16 residues. The CDR3 coding sequence is TGTGCCAGCAGCTTAGATGGTACAGGGTCGAACTATGGCTACACCTTC. Its protein product is CASSLDGTGSNYGYTF.

The CDR3 reads CASSSQTGGSRYEQYF. The CDR3 nucleotides are TGTGCCAGCAGTTCACAAACAGGGGGCTCGCGCTACGAGCAGTACTTC. The chain uses TRBV6-5 and TRBJ2-7, with 9 nucleotides matching TRBD1. Germline V gene data show CDR1 as MNHEY and CDR2 as SVGAGI. Trimming removed 4 bases from V and 3 bases from J; junction bases left unmatched: 10. The CDR3 spans 16 residues.

The chain joins TRBV10-1 to TRBJ1-1; D might be TRBD1 (6 bases). The CDR3 length is 14 residues. Trimming removed 6 bases at V and 6 bases at J, with 17 bases between. The V gene's germline CDR1 is WNHNN and CDR2 SYGVQD (reference sequence). The CDR3, as DNA: TGCGCCAGCAGAGGTGGGGGCGCGAAATCTGAAGCTTTCTTT. Protein: CASRGGGAKSEAFF.

V is TRBV12-3 or TRBV12-4 and J is TRBJ1-5, with 7 bases matching TRBD1. The CDR3 totals 13 residues. V shed 7 bases and J 4 bases; nucleotides not matched to a gene: 4. The CDR3 loop is CASTPQGNQPQHF. The CDR3 bases are TGTGCCAGCACCCCACAGGGGAATCAGCCCCAGCATTTT.

V is TRBV3-1 (or the pseudogene TRBV3-2) and J is TRBJ1-6; D remains unclear. This CDR3 has 15 amino acids. Germline-derived CDR1 and CDR2 are LGHDT and YNNKEL (reference sequence). The V and J ends lost 0 bases and 6 bases respectively, with 9 bases between them. The CDR3 here is CASSQDRNPNSPLHF. The DNA for the CDR3 is TGTGCCAGCAGCCAAGACAGGAACCCTAATTCACCCCTCCACTTT.

V gene TRBV27 combines with J gene TRBJ2-5; maybe TRBD2 (7 bases). The length of the CDR3 is 16 residues. V was trimmed by 6 bases and J by 5 bases, leaving 22 bases between them. CDR1 is MNHEY, CDR2 SMNVEV, per germline (reference sequence). CDR3 residues: CASSQLGGPPRETQYF. The CDR3 DNA reads as TGTGCCAGCAGCCAACTCGGGGGGCCGCCCCGGGAGACCCAGTACTTC.

This chain connects TRBV5-1 to TRBJ2-1; 9 positions match TRBD2. This CDR3 is built from 15 residues. Germline trimming cut 4 bases from V and 9 bases from J; bases unmatched to any gene: 11. Germline CDR1 SGHRS, CDR2 YFSETQ. The chain's CDR3 is CASSIRTSAEGEQFF. The CDR3 DNA reads TGCGCCAGCAGCATTCGGACTAGCGCGGAGGGTGAGCAGTTCTTC.

In its sample, this clone was seen a few times. The chain employs TRBV2 and TRBJ1-2, with D perhaps TRBD1 (6 bases). CDR1 and CDR2 (germline): SNHLY, FYNNEI. The V and J ends lost 5 bases and 7 bases respectively, with 8 bases between them. The CDR3 is 11 amino acids. The CDR3 is CASSQDSGYTF. The CDR3 bases are TGTGCCAGCAGTCAGGACAGTGGCTACACCTTC.

The chain recombines TRBV19 with TRBJ2-1; D is unclear. This CDR3 has 13 amino acids. Trimming took off 5 bases at V and 4 bases at J, with 9 bases between the two ends. Germline CDR1 and CDR2: LNHDA and SQIVND (reference sequence). The CDR3, as DNA: TGTGCCAGTAGTGCGCTTGAATACAATGAGCAGTTCTTC. It translates to CASSALEYNEQFF.

This clone has only a few counts. The gene calls are TRBV4-1 and TRBJ1-2, with 8 bases identical to TRBD1. Germline assignment: CDR1 MGHRA and CDR2 YSYEKL. The length of the CDR3 is 17 residues. The V gene end was trimmed by 2 bases and the J gene end by 5 bases; junction bases not matched to a gene: 13. Here the CDR3 DNA reads TGCGCCAGCAGCCAATCGACAGGGGCCCAGGGGAAGTATGGCTACACCTTC. Protein product: CASSQSTGAQGKYGYTF.

The chain couples TRBV7-8 to TRBJ1-5, with 7 positions matching TRBD1. The CDR3 sequence is 14 residues long. V lost 3 bases and J lost 5; bases outside the gene matches: 4. CDR1 and CDR2 from the germline V gene are SGHVS and FQNEAQ. CDR3 region: CASSLGQTYQPQHF. DNA for the CDR3: TGTGCCAGCAGCTTGGGACAGACCTATCAGCCCCAGCATTTT.

This chain uses TRBV5-4 with TRBJ1-1, with 7 bases aligning to TRBD1. The CDR3 consists of 13 residues. With 4 bases clipped from V and 11 bases from J, the junction kept 11 bases outside the gene matches. The germline V gene encodes CDR1 SGHNT and CDR2 YYREEE (reference sequence). This CDR3 reads CASSPRQGHGAFF. CDR3 nucleotide sequence: TGTGCCAGCAGCCCCCGACAGGGACACGGGGCTTTCTTT.

CDR3 residues: CSVLTGGEWTEAFF. In DNA, the CDR3 is TGCAGCGTTTTGACAGGGGGGGAATGGACTGAAGCTTTCTTT. The rearrangement joins TRBV29-1 to TRBJ1-1; 9 positions match TRBD1. This CDR3 is 14 amino acids long. After removal of 5 bases from V and 5 bases from J, the junction contained 9 bases not matched to a gene. Germline assignment: CDR1 SQVTM and CDR2 ANQGSEA.

The CDR3 DNA sequence: TGTGCCAGCAGCTCAGACTGGAGGAATGAGCAGTTCTTC. Residues: CASSSDWRNEQFF. The rearrangement uses TRBV11-2 and TRBJ2-1; tentatively, D is TRBD2 (5 bases). V lost 4 bases to trimming and J lost 7 bases, with 11 bases between them. This CDR3 has 13 residues. Germline CDR1 reads SGHAT; CDR2 reads FQNNGV.

V is TRBV5-1 and J is TRBJ1-5, with 10 nucleotides matching TRBD1. V lost 4 bases and J lost 4; bases outside the gene matches: 5. Per the germline V gene, CDR1 is SGHRS and CDR2 is YFSETQ. CDR3 length: 15 residues. CDR3 nucleotides: TGCGCCAGCAGCCTCGGACAGGGGGAAAATCAGCCCCAGCATTTT. The encoded protein is CASSLGQGENQPQHF.

This sequence joins TRBV7-2 and TRBJ2-7, with TRBD2 matching 11 bases. Trimming removed 5 bases from V and 0 bases from J; junction bases left unmatched: 3. This CDR3 region has 15 residues. CDR1 and CDR2 from the germline V gene are SGHTA and FQGNSA. The CDR3 DNA sequence: TGTGCCAGCAGCCTACTAGCGGGGGACTCCTACGAGCAGTACTTC. It specifies CASSLLAGDSYEQYF.

CDR3 in amino acids: CASSQERDQPQHF. In DNA, the CDR3 is TGTGCCAGCAGCCAAGAGCGAGATCAGCCCCAGCATTTT. The chain employs TRBV3-1 (or the pseudogene TRBV3-2) and TRBJ1-5; D gene ambiguous. Germline V CDR1 and CDR2: LGHDT, YNNKEL (reference sequence). The CDR3 sequence is 13 residues long. V lost 0 bases, J lost 5 bases, and 5 bases lay in between.

The V gene is TRBV27, the J gene TRBJ2-7, with 8 bases lining up with TRBD1. V dropped 6 bases and J dropped 3; count of bases not matched to a gene: 10. The germline V gene encodes CDR1 MNHEY and CDR2 SMNVEV (reference sequence). The CDR3 is 15 amino acids. CDR3 in DNA: TGTGCCAGCAGCTCTCTTGGACAGGGCGTCTACGAGCAGTACTTC. Encoded protein: CASSSLGQGVYEQYF.

This chain joins TRBV7-2 and TRBJ2-7, with 11 bases fitting TRBD2. V shed 2 bases, J shed 4 bases, and the junction held 7 bases outside the gene matches. Germline values: CDR1 SGHTA, CDR2 FQGNSA. There are 16 residues in the CDR3. The chain's CDR3 is CASSLRTSGGAYEQYF. The CDR3, as DNA: TGTGCCAGCAGCTTAAGAACTAGCGGGGGAGCATACGAGCAGTACTTC.

The chain links TRBV27 to TRBJ2-7; 8 nucleotides match TRBD2. V shed 3 bases and J 6 bases; nucleotides not matched to a gene: 13. The CDR3 totals 16 residues. The germline gives CDR1 MNHEY, CDR2 SMNVEV (reference sequence). CDR3 amino acids: CASSFHFLGGAGEQYF. In DNA, the CDR3 is TGTGCCAGCAGTTTTCACTTCCTCGGGGGGGCCGGCGAGCAGTACTTC.

This rearrangement joins TRBV16 to TRBJ1-1; 9 nucleotides match TRBD1. After removal of 3 bases from V and 1 base from J, the junction contained 3 bases not matched to a gene. Germline assignment: CDR1 KGHSY and CDR2 FQNENV. This CDR3 has 15 amino acids. The CDR3 sequence: CASSHTGQGNTEAFF. DNA of the CDR3: TGTGCCAGCAGCCATACGGGACAGGGGAACACTGAAGCTTTCTTT.

This chain connects TRBV7-2 to TRBJ1-1; 7 positions agree with TRBD1. Germline V CDR1 and CDR2: SGHTA, FQGNSA. The CDR3 consists of 16 residues. The junction had 11 bases not matched to a gene; V was cut back by 1 base and J by 6 bases. CDR3 nucleotides: TGTGCCAGCAGCTTAGGCCCCGGGACAGTAAAATCTGAAGCTTTCTTT. It specifies CASSLGPGTVKSEAFF.

The rearrangement joins TRBV7-9 to TRBJ2-3; TRBD1 aligns across 8 bases. The germline V gene encodes CDR1 SEHNR and CDR2 FQNEAQ (reference sequence). V lost 4 bases and J lost 0; bases outside the gene matches: 3. CDR3 length: 15 amino acids. CDR3 nucleotide sequence: TGTGCCAGCAGCTCGGGACAGGCCAGCACAGATACGCAGTATTTT. It translates to CASSSGQASTDTQYF.

The chain links TRBV6-1 to TRBJ1-2, with no clear D. CDR1 is MNHNS and CDR2 is SASEGT in the germline V gene. CDR3 length: 13 amino acids. The V end lost 1 base, the J end lost 6 bases, and 9 bases lay between the germline ends. CDR3 region: CASSEGLYDGYTF. DNA for the CDR3: TGTGCCAGCAGTGAAGGTCTTTATGATGGCTACACCTTC.